This TCR beta chain was observed in a study of T cell repertoires in cytomegalovirus infection (dated by TCRdb to the late 2010s). Background on the whole study: Donor HLA type was relevant to the analysis, because carriage of CMV infection together with the matching HLA type was indicated by public TCR beta signatures. Study-wide conclusions, independent of this receptor: The ex vivo response was dominated by HLA-C-restricted CMV-specific TCR beta clonotypes, which also provided the single most frequent clonotype in two of eight donors. Carriers of CMV infection plus the relevant HLA type were discriminated by the cumulative frequency of public TCR beta family members in the study cohort and in an independent roughly 380-donor cohort.

From the cysteine through the phenylalanine, the CDR3 covers 15 amino acids. CDR3 DNA is the only sequence kept; it has 45 bases, read in frame from the first base. Trimming costs V 4 bases and J 8 bases, and their ends lie 15 bases apart. This clonotype was observed many times. What this receptor recognizes is not known. Within one base of it there is no much larger clone, and no base qualities were kept. This sample was sequenced with an Illumina HiSeq 1500. In-frame beta chains were kept once TCRdb had trimmed the public reads at Q25 with fastp and called clones with MiXCR. All rows with the same CDR3 protein become a single entry with the most common DNA and genes. The sample table shows about 530,000 distinct CDR3 sequences, and less than 30% are seen once. The ten most abundant clones make up roughly an eighth of the sample.

Sequenced input: PBMCs. The origin of this receptor is a human donor in good health (CMV status not recorded). Some clones in this sample may be carry-over from other donors' samples. This sequence uses TRBV12-3 or TRBV12-4 and TRBJ1-6; TRBD1 could be the D gene, as 5 bases match. CDR3 sequence: CASSSLGDGYSPLHF. Here is the DNA: TGTGCCAGCAGTTCCCTGGGGGACGGTTATTCACCCCTCCACTTT.